Below are 21 T cell receptor beta chains sequenced from a single sample in a study of blood T cells in healthy people across ages. The authors ran a second PCR of roughly 6 to 12 cycles using a sample-barcoded 5' primer and a J-beta primer mix. One entry per CDR3 protein results from TCRdb running MiXCR on the 5' RACE reads. The sample has 1.5 million to 2 million distinct CDR3 sequences, around 50% seen once. Input material: blood. The receptors derive from a woman in her forties in good health.

Regarding this clonotype: One end of the junction varies from germline; a read error may be responsible. The J gene is TRBJ2-1, the V gene TRBV12-3 or TRBV12-4, with D possibly matching TRBD1 (6 bases). CDR3 length: 12 amino acids. CDR3 nucleotide sequence: TGTGCCAGCACCCCAGGGGACAATGGGCAGTTCTTC. Translating gives CASTPGDNGQFF.

The chain employs TRBV6-5 and TRBJ1-2, with D maybe TRBD1 (5 bases). CDR3 length equals 17 residues. CDR1 is MNHEY and CDR2 is SVGAGI in the germline V gene. The V end lost 0 bases, the J end lost 0 bases, and 14 bases lay between the germline ends. The chain's CDR3 is CASSYSVGAGPNYGYTF. The CDR3 DNA is TGTGCCAGCAGTTACTCGGTTGGGGCAGGTCCTAACTATGGCTACACCTTC.

The chain uses TRBV7-2 and TRBJ2-1; tentatively, D is TRBD2 (7 bases). CDR3 length equals 16 residues. Trimming pared 5 bases from V and 4 bases from J, leaving 18 bases between. Germline V gives CDR1 SGHTA, CDR2 FQGNSA. The chain's CDR3 is CASSPGRGGAYNEQFF. The CDR3 DNA reads as TGTGCCAGCAGCCCAGGGAGGGGGGGGGCTTACAATGAGCAGTTCTTC.

Only a few counts were recorded for this clonotype. The chain uses TRBV5-1 and TRBJ1-2, with a weak D call TRBD1 (5 bases). Germline lookup yields CDR1 SGHRS and CDR2 YFSETQ. The CDR3 totals 15 residues. V was cut by 2 bases and J by 2 bases, with 13 bases left in between. The CDR3 reads CASSFDTGRNYGYTF. For the CDR3, the DNA is TGCGCCAGCAGCTTCGACACGGGGCGCAACTATGGCTACACCTTC.

This clonotype has a handful of counts. This chain connects TRBV7-9 to TRBJ2-1, with 11 bases matching TRBD2. The germline V gene has CDR1 SEHNR and CDR2 FQNEAQ (reference sequence). The CDR3 runs to 15 residues. V trimming: 6 bases; J trimming: 7 bases; junction bases outside the gene matches: 8. CDR3 sequence: CASRHPSGGWNEQFF. CDR3 coding DNA: TGTGCCAGCAGACACCCTAGCGGGGGGTGGAATGAGCAGTTCTTC.

There are a few counts of this clonotype. CDR3 DNA sequence: TGTGCCAGCAGCGGCCTGGGACCTGAAGAGACCCAGTACTTC. It is translated as CASSGLGPEETQYF. The rearrangement joins TRBV7-8 to TRBJ2-5, with D perhaps given as TRBD1 or TRBD2 (5 bases each). CDR3 size: 14 residues. Per germline, CDR1 SGHVS and CDR2 FQNEAQ. The V and J ends lost 5 bases and 3 bases respectively, with 13 bases between them.

The chain joins TRBV20-1 to TRBJ2-7; 9 bases fit TRBD2. Germline values: CDR1 DFQATT, CDR2 SNEGSKA (reference sequence). The length of the CDR3 is 14 residues. V shed 4 bases and J 3 bases; nucleotides not matched to a gene: 7. The CDR3 nucleotides read TGCAGTGCTATGGCTAGCGGGGATTTCTACGAGCAGTACGTC. As protein: CSAMASGDFYEQYV.

The rearrangement links TRBV12-3 or TRBV12-4 to TRBJ2-1; 7 bases are shared with TRBD1. Losses at the gene ends were 3 bases for V and 10 bases for J; bases not matched to a gene: 9. This CDR3 comprises 14 residues. Here the CDR3 DNA reads TGTGCCAGCAGTTTTAAAGGGGGCGGAAGGGAGCAGTTCTTC. Translated, it gives CASSFKGGGREQFF.

This chain joins TRBV20-1 and TRBJ1-2; D is undetermined. The CDR3 sequence is 13 residues long. The germline CDR1 and CDR2 sequences are DFQATT and SNEGSKA (reference sequence). This CDR3 reads CSSHGVTNYGYTF. CDR3 sequence (DNA): TGCAGCTCCCACGGAGTAACAAACTATGGCTACACCTTC.

This clonotype appeared a single time. The chain has TRBV12-3 or TRBV12-4 and TRBJ2-1; D not certain. There are 12 residues in the CDR3. Trimming stripped 2 bases from V and 10 bases from J, with 9 bases between. The CDR3 sequence: CASSLWGTEQFF. CDR3 nucleotides: TGTGCCAGCAGTTTATGGGGTACCGAGCAGTTCTTC.

The gene calls are TRBV28 and TRBJ2-5; 8 bases fit TRBD2. There are 14 residues in the CDR3. Looked up from germline, CDR1 is MDHEN and CDR2 is SYDVKM. The trim removed 6 bases at V and 7 bases at J, leaving 10 bases unmatched. CDR3 loop: CASSLLLAGGTQYF. Here the CDR3 DNA reads TGTGCCAGCAGCCTCCTTCTGGCGGGGGGGACCCAGTACTTC.

CDR3 DNA: TGCAGCGGAACTCGTGGGTACGACACAGATACGCAGTATTTT. Translated, it gives CSGTRGYDTDTQYF. The chain uses TRBV29-1 and TRBJ2-3; no reliable D call. The germline V gene encodes CDR1 SQVTM and CDR2 ANQGSEA. Deletions cut 7 bases from V and 2 bases from J, with 16 bases between. The CDR3 totals 14 residues.

The chain uses TRBV6-6 and TRBJ2-1; D not certain. V lost 2 bases to trimming and J lost 7 bases, with 12 bases between them. The CDR3 loop spans 14 amino acids. Germline CDR1 and CDR2: MNHNY and SVGAGI (reference sequence). The CDR3 here is CASSYVASRNEQFF. The CDR3 region has the DNA TGTGCCAGCAGTTACGTGGCCTCGCGGAATGAGCAGTTCTTC.

This clonotype turned up a few times. This rearrangement joins TRBV12-3 or TRBV12-4 to TRBJ1-6; D not resolved. The CDR3 spans 14 residues. The V and J ends lost 2 bases and 5 bases respectively, with 7 bases between them. CDR3 sequence: CASSLFSDNSPLHF. In nucleotides, the CDR3 is TGTGCCAGCAGTTTATTCTCGGATAATTCACCCCTCCACTTT.

Notes on this clonotype: One end of the junction does not line up with germline, which may come from a read error. The rearrangement uses TRBV7-2 and TRBJ2-7; TRBD2 agrees at 11 bases. The tail of the sequence fits TRBJ2-5 better, so the J call may be wrong. The CDR3 has 15 residues. CDR1 and CDR2 (germline): SGHTA, FQGNSA. The CDR3 DNA is TGTGCCGGCAGCTTAGTCAGACTAGCGGGGAAGACCCAGTACTTC. It is translated as CAGSLVRLAGKTQYF.

Concerning this clonotype itself: A junction end diverges from the germline sequence, so it may reflect a read error. The chain uses TRBV27 and TRBJ2-1; 10 nucleotides match TRBD2. The CDR3 length is 19 residues. CDR1 is MNHEY, CDR2 SMNVEV, per germline (reference sequence). The CDR3 coding sequence is TGTGCCAGCAGTCCTCTGGGAGCGGGGGGGTTGGACTCCCACAATGAGCAGTTCTTC. It translates to CASSPLGAGGLDSHNEQFF.

The chain recombines TRBV4-3 with TRBJ1-2; D gene unclear. Trimming pared 0 bases from V and 5 bases from J, leaving 13 bases between. The CDR3 sequence is 15 residues long. The germline gives CDR1 LGHNA, CDR2 YSLEER. The CDR3 is CASSQDVGSAYGYTF. DNA for the CDR3: TGCGCCAGCAGCCAAGATGTGGGGTCGGCGTATGGCTACACCTTC.

This clonotype was seen just once. The J gene is TRBJ1-4, the V gene TRBV7-2, with D maybe TRBD1 (5 bases). CDR1 is SGHTA and CDR2 is FQGNSA in the germline V gene. The CDR3 spans 16 residues. The V end was cut by 3 bases, the J end by 7 bases, with 18 bases between. CDR3 nucleotides: TGTGCCAGCAGCTTTAGGGCAGGGACCGTGGGTGAAAAACTGTTTTTT. Translating gives CASSFRAGTVGEKLFF.

The J gene is TRBJ2-3, the V gene TRBV7-9; 16 nucleotides align to TRBD2. V dropped 5 bases and J dropped 0; count of bases not matched to a gene: 11. The CDR3 is 20 amino acids. Germline CDR1 reads SEHNR; CDR2 reads FQNEAQ (reference sequence). CDR3 protein: CASSAGTSGGAARSTDTQYF. DNA for the CDR3: TGTGCCAGCAGCGCAGGGACTAGCGGGGGGGCCGCTAGGAGCACAGATACGCAGTATTTT.

In its sample, this clonotype was seen a few times. The chain links TRBV25-1 to TRBJ2-6; TRBD1 matches at 11 bases. The V segment lost 2 bases and the J segment 4 bases; nucleotides outside the gene matches: 4. CDR3 size: 17 residues. The germline V gene encodes CDR1 MGHDK and CDR2 SYGVNS. CDR3 in amino acids: CASSERTGGVGANVLTF. The CDR3 DNA sequence: TGTGCCAGCAGTGAACGGACAGGGGGCGTGGGGGCCAACGTCCTGACTTTC.

This clonotype has more than one count but fewer than ten. The J gene is TRBJ2-4, the V gene TRBV20-1; maybe TRBD2 (6 bases). The DNA end is a closer match to TRBJ2-7, so the J assignment may be wrong. CDR3 size: 15 residues. Germline values: CDR1 DFQATT, CDR2 SNEGSKA (reference sequence). For the CDR3, the DNA is TGCAGTGTCTCGCCCGTTGGGCTAGCGAGGTACGAGCAGTACTTC. It yields the protein CSVSPVGLARYEQYF.